The TCR beta chain described here comes from a study of healthy donors' naive CD4 and CD8 T cells. As for the study in general: A new alpha primer set targeted every functional IMGT alpha variant.

A linear amplification protocol produced the TCR libraries from about 510 ng of total RNA. As processed by the authors: Some 80,000 TCR alpha transcripts were sequenced from five or six healthy donors. TCRdb redid the calling of the reads with MiXCR, one entry per CDR3 protein. The V and J calls and clone size are TCRdb's, not the authors'. The profile shows roughly 200,000 distinct CDR3 sequences, about 70% of them singletons. About this clonotype: Its antigen is unidentified.

Germline V gene sequence: CDR1 SQVTM, CDR2 ANQGSEA. V trimming: 1 base; J trimming: 2 bases; junction bases outside the gene matches: 7. The CDR3 is 15 amino acids. Naive T cells were sorted: CD4+CD8-CD45RO-CD45RA+ for CD4+, CD8+CD4-CD45RA+CD27bright for CD8+. Study conclusions and caveats: About 13% of CD4/CD8 propensity variance appeared explained by V, J and CDR3 charge.

This receptor was obtained from a pool of human donors in good health; the sample pools cells from several healthy donors. This sequence joins TRBV29-1 and TRBJ2-7; the match to TRBD2 covers 8 bases. Input material: naive CD4+ and CD8+ T cells sorted from blood, pooled from several donors. The CDR3, as DNA: TGCAGCGTTGAAGGAGGACTAGCAGGCGCCTACGAGCAGTACTTC. Its protein product is CSVEGGLAGAYEQYF.